This T cell receptor (beta chain) was documented in a study of control samples from healthy donors and cancer patients. The V and J ends lost 8 bases and 7 bases respectively, with 17 bases between them. Per the germline V gene, CDR1 is MNHNY and CDR2 is SVGAGI (reference sequence). The CDR3 totals 13 residues. The protocol was immunoSEQ multiplex PCR, while the TCRdb copy is restricted to in-frame clones and leaves out a portion. The repertoire includes fewer than 200,000 clones, roughly 95% of them detected once, and about 0.94% sits in the top ten. The genes are TRBV6-6 and TRBJ1-1; TRBD1 might be the D (5 bases). The TCR comes from a woman in her thirties in good health. Sequencing was performed on blood. CDR3 region: CASGWAGEGEAFF. The CDR3 bases are TGTGCCAGCGGGTGGGCGGGGGAAGGTGAAGCTTTCTTT.